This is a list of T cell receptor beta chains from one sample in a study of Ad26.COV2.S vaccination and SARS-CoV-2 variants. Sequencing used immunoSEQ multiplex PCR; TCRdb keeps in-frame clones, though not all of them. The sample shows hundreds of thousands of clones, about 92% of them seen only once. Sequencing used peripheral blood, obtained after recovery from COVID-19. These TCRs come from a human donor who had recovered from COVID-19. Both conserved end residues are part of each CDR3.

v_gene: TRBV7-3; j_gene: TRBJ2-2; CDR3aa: CASSLNGGRNTGELFF
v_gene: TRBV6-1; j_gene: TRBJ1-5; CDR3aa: CASSEAALAKHF
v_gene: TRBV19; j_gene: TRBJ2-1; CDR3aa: CASSMEGSSYNEQFF
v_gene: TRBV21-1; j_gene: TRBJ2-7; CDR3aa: CASTKGVAGDGYEQYF
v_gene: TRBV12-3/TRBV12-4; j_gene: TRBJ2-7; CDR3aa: CASSLIGYEQYF
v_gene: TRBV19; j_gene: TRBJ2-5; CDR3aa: CASSIVIFQETQYF
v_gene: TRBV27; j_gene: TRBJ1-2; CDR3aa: CASSLFPGAAEYGYTF
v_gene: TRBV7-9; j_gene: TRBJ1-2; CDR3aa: CASSFVDSGYGYTF
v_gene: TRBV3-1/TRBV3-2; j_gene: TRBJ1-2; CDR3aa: CASSQDFSPGAVYGYTF
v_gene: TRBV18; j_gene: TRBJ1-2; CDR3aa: CASSPQGRYGYTF
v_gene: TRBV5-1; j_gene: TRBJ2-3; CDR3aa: CASTRDRGTDTQYF
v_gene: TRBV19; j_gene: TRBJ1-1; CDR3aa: CASAGQGGITEAFF
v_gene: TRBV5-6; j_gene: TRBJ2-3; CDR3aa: CASSFSGGSWDTQYF